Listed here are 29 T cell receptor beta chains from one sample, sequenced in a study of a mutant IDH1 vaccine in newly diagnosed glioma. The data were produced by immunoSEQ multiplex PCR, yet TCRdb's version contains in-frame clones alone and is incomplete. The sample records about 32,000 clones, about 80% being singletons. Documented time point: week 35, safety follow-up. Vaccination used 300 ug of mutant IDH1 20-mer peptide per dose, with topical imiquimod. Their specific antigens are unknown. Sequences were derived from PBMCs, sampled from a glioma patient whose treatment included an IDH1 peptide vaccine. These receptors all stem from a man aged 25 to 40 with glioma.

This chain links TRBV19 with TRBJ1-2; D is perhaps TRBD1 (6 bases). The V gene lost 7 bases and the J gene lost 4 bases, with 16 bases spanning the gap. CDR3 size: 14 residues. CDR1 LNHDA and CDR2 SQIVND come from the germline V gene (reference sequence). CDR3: CASTYIGRGYGYTF. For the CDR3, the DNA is TGTGCCAGTACGTATATTGGCAGGGGCTATGGCTACACCTTC.

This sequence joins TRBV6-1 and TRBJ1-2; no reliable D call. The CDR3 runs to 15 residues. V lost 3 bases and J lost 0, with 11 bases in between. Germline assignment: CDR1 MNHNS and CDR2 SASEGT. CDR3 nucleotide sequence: TGTGCCAGCAGTGAGTACAGCGCAGCTAACTATGGCTACACCTTC. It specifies CASSEYSAANYGYTF.

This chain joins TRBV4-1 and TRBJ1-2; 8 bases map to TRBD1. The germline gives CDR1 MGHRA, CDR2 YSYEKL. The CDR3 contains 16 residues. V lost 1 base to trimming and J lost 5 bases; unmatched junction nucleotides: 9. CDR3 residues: CASSQGFGQGRYGYTF. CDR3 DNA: TGCGCCAGCAGCCAAGGATTCGGACAGGGTCGATATGGCTACACCTTC.

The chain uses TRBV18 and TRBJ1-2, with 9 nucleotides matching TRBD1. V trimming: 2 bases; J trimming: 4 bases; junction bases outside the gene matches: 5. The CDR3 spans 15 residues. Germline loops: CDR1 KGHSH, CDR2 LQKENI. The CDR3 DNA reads TGTGCCAGCTCACCAATGACAGGGGGTTCCTATGGCTACACCTTC. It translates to CASSPMTGGSYGYTF.

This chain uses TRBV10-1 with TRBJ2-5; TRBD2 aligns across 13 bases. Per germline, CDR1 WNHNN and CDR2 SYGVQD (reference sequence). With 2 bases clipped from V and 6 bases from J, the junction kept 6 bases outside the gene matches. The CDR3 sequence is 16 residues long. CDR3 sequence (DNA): TGCGCCAGCAGTGAGGGACTAGCGGGAGCGTCGAAGACCCAGTACTTC. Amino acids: CASSEGLAGASKTQYF.

CDR3 loop: CASSQEASGANNEQFF. CDR3 in DNA: TGCGCCAGCAGCCAAGAGGCTAGCGGGGCTAACAATGAGCAGTTCTTC. The chain recombines TRBV4-1 with TRBJ2-1; 9 nucleotides agree with TRBD2. Trimming removed 0 bases from V and 5 bases from J; junction bases left unmatched: 5. Germline values: CDR1 MGHRA, CDR2 YSYEKL. The CDR3 totals 16 residues.

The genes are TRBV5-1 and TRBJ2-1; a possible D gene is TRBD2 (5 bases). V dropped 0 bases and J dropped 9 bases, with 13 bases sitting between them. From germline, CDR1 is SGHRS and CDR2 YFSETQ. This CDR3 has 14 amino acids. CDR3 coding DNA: TGCGCCAGCAGCTTGGAAAGCGGTCACGGTGAGCAGTTCTTC. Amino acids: CASSLESGHGEQFF.

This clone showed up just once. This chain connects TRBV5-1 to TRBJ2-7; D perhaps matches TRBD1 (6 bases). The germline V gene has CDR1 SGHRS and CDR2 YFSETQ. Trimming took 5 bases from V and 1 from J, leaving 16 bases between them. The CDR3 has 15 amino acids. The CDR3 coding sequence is TGCGCCAGCAGAACCGTTCTTACAGGGTCCTACGAGCAGTACTTC. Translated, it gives CASRTVLTGSYEQYF.

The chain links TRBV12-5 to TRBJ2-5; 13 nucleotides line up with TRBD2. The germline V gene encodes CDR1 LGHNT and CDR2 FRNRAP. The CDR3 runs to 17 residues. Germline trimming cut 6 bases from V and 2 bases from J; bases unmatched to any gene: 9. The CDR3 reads CASGPGLAGDLQETQYF. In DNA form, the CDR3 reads TGTGCTAGTGGACCCGGACTAGCGGGGGACTTACAAGAGACCCAGTACTTC.

The CDR3: CAWSVLAGNEQFF. The CDR3 DNA reads as TGTGCCTGGAGTGTTCTAGCGGGAAATGAGCAGTTCTTC. The chain combines TRBV30 with TRBJ2-1, with 9 bases matching TRBD2. Germline assignment: CDR1 GTSNPN and CDR2 SVGIG (reference sequence). The J segment lost 7 bases and the V segment lost 0 bases, leaving 1 base of the junction unmatched. The CDR3 consists of 13 residues.

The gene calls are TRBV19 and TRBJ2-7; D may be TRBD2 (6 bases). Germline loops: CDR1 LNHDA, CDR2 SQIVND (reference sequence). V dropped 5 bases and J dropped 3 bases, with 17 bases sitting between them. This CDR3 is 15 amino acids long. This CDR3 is CASSRARSGRYEQYF. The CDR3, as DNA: TGTGCCAGTAGTCGGGCCAGGAGCGGGCGCTACGAGCAGTACTTC. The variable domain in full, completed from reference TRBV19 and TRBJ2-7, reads DGGITQSPKYLFRKEGQNVTLSCEQNLNHDAMYWYRQDPGQGLRLIYYSQIVNDFQKGDIAEGYSVSREKKESFPLTVTSAQKNPTAFYLCASSRARSGRYEQYFGPGTRLTVT.

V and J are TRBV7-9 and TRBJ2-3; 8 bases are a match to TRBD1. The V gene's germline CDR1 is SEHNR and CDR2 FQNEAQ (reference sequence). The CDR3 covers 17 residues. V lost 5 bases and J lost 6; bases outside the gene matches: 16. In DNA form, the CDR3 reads TGTGCCAGCAGCCAAGGACGCGGACAGGGCCTATTGGATACGCAGTATTTT. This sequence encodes CASSQGRGQGLLDTQYF.

CDR3 nucleotide sequence: TGTGCCAGCAGTTACACCTCTGGGGGTAGCACCGGGGAGCTGTTTTTT. It is translated as CASSYTSGGSTGELFF. This sequence joins TRBV6-6 and TRBJ2-2; D could derive from TRBD1 or TRBD2 (5 bases each). Germline CDR1 is MNHNY and CDR2 is SVGAGI (reference sequence). Trimming removed 2 bases at V and 4 bases at J, with 14 bases between. The CDR3 has 16 residues.

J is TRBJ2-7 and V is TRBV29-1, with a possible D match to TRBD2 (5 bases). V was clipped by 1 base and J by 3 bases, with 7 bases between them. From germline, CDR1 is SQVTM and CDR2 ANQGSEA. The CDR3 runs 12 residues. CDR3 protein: CSVEGTLYEQYF. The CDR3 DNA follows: TGCAGCGTTGAAGGGACTCTCTACGAGCAGTACTTC.

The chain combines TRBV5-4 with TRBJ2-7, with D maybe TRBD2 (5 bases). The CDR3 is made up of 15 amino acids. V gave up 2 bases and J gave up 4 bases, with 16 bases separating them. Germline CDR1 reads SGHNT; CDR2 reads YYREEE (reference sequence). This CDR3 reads CASSLVGSLGYEQYF. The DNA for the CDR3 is TGTGCCAGCAGCTTAGTTGGGAGCCTCGGGTACGAGCAGTACTTC. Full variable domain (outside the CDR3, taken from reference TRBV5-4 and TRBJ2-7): ETGVTQSPTHLIKTRGQQVTLRCSSQSGHNTVSWYQQALGQGPQFIFQYYREEENGRGNFPPRFSGLQFPNYSSELNVNALELDDSALYLCASSLVGSLGYEQYFGPGTRLTVT.

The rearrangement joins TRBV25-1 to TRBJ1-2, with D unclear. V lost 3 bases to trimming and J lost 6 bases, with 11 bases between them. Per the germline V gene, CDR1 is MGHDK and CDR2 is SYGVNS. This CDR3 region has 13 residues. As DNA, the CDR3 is TGTGCCAGCAGTGATAGGGCTTCGGATGGCTACACCTTC. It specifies CASSDRASDGYTF.

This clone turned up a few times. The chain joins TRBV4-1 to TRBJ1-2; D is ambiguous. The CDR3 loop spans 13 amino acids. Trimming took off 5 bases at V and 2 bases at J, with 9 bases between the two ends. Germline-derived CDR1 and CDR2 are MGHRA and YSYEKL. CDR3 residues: CASSSNINYGYTF. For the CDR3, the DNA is TGCGCCAGCAGCAGCAACATCAACTATGGCTACACCTTC.

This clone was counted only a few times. CDR3 sequence: CASSLGDRETHEQYF. The CDR3 nucleotides are TGTGCCAGCAGCTTAGGGGACAGGGAGACCCACGAGCAGTACTTC. The V gene is TRBV13, the J gene TRBJ2-7, with 8 bases that match TRBD1. The CDR3 consists of 15 residues. Germline V gene data show CDR1 as PRHDT and CDR2 as FYEKMQ (reference sequence). The trim removed 0 bases at V and 5 bases at J, leaving 6 bases unmatched.

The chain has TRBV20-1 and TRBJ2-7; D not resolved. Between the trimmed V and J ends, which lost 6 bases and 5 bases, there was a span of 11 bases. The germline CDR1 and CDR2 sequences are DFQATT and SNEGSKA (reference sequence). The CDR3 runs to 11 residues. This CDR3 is CSAPSANEQYF. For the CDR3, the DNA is TGCAGTGCCCCCTCGGCGAACGAGCAGTACTTC.

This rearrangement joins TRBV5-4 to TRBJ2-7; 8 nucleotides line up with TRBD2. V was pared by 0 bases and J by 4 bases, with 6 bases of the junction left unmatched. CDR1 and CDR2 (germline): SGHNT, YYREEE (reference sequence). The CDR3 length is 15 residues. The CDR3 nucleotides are TGTGCCAGCAGCTTGGCCGGTAGCGGGGAATACGAGCAGTACTTC. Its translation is CASSLAGSGEYEQYF.

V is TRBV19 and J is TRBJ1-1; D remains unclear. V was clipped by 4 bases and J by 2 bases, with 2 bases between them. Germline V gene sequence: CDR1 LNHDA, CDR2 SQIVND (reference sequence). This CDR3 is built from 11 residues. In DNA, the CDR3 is TGTGCCAGTAGTAGAAACACTGAAGCTTTCTTT. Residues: CASSRNTEAFF.

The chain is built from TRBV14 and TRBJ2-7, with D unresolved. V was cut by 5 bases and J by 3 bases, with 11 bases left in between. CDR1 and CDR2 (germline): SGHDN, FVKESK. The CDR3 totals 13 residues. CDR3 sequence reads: CASSDRIVYEQYF. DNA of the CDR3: TGTGCCAGCAGCGACCGCATAGTCTACGAGCAGTACTTC.

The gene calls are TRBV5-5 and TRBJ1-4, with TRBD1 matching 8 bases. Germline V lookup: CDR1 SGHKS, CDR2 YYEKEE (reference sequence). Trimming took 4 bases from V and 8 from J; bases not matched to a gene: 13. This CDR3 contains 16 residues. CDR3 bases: TGTGCCAGCAGCCCCAGGACAGGGCGGGAGAGGGAAAAACTGTTTTTT. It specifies CASSPRTGREREKLFF.

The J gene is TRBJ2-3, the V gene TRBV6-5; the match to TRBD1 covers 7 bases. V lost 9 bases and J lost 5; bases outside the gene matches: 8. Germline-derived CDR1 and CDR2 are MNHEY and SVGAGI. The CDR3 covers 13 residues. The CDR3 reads CASLGAGGDTQYF. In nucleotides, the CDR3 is TGTGCCAGTCTCGGGGCAGGGGGAGATACGCAGTATTTT.

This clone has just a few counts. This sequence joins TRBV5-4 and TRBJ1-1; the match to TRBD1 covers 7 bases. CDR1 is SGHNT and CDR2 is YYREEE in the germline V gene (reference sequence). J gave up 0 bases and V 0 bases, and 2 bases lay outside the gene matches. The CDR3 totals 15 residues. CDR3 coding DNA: TGTGCCAGCAGCTTGGCCAGGGGGATGAACACTGAAGCTTTCTTT. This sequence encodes CASSLARGMNTEAFF.

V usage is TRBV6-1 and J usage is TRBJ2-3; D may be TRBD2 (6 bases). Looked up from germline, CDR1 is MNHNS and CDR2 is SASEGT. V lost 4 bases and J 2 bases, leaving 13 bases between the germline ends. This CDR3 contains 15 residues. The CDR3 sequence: CASSGKRASTDTQYF. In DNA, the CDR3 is TGTGCCAGCAGTGGTAAGCGGGCGTCCACAGATACGCAGTATTTT.

Written as DNA, the CDR3 is TGTGCCAGCAGGAGGTACCAGGACACCGGGGAGCTGTTTTTT. It specifies CASRRYQDTGELFF. The rearrangement joins TRBV6-6 to TRBJ2-2; D is undetermined. Germline V CDR1 and CDR2: MNHNY, SVGAGI (reference sequence). This CDR3 contains 14 residues. The ends were cut back, 6 bases at V and 3 bases at J, with 11 bases in the middle.

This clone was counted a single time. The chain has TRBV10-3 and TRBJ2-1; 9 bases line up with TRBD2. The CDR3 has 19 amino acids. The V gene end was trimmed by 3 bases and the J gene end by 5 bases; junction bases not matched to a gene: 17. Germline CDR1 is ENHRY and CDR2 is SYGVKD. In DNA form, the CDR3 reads TGTGCCATCAGTGAACCTCAAAGTAGCGGGAGACGAAGGGACAATGAGCAGTTCTTC. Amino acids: CAISEPQSSGRRRDNEQFF.

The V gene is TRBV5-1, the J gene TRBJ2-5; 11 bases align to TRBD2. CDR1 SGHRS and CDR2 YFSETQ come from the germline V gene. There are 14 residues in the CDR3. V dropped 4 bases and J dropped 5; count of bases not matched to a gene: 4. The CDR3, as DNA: TGCGCCAGCAGCCTGATAGCGGGAGGGGAGACCCAGTACTTC. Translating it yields CASSLIAGGETQYF.